The following is a TCR beta chain sequence with its context. This clone turned up a few times. Its recognized antigen is unknown. Relative to the germline gene, one junction end is altered; a read error may explain this. The sample comes from a study of sequential checkpoint blockade in melanoma (dated by TCRdb to the late 2010s). About the full investigation: Patients were assigned by 1:1 randomization to either first-line nivolumab followed by ipilimumab (arm A) or ipilimumab followed by nivolumab (arm B). DNA from roughly 94 melanoma tumor samples collected before treatment underwent TCRbeta immunosequencing. The same lesion was the source of 75% to 90% of the matched pre- and post-treatment tumor biopsy pairs. Approximately 23 patients had matched tumor biopsies taken before treatment and at week 13, after single-agent nivolumab (arm A) or ipilimumab (arm B). Maintenance nivolumab came after both trial sequences. Study-wide conclusions, independent of this receptor: Patients whose tumor T-cell fraction and clonality increased by week 13 were about 30 times more likely to achieve clinical benefit. Among patients in the nivolumab-first arm (arm A), tumor TIL clonality before treatment was associated with response (P = .04). The model for predicting response that combines TCR metrics with mutation burden needs to be validated in larger, independent patient cohorts. PD-L1 staining and CD8+ T-cell counts correlated with tumor T-cell fraction and clonality, whereas mutational load did not. Small sample sizes and reduced statistical power limited the within-arm analyses of tumor T-cell fraction.

Sequences MNHGY (CDR1) and SAAAGT (CDR2) are obtained from the germline V gene. Reading from cysteine to phenylalanine, the CDR3 counts 15 amino acids. Only the CDR3 portion is preserved as DNA: 45 bases, with reading frame beginning at the first base. The sample's treatment or condition label, in plain terms: randomized to nivolumab then ipilimumab (arm A) or the reverse (arm B). None of the patients in the trial had previously been given DNA-damaging chemotherapy. Samples were obtained from patients with melanoma enrolled in CheckMate 064, a randomized, open-label phase II trial of sequential checkpoint blockade. Genomic DNA from formalin-fixed paraffin-embedded (FFPE) tissue samples was used for tumor TCR sequencing. TCRbeta CDR3 regions were immunosequenced from genomic DNA with the immunoSEQ Assay. Before high-throughput sequencing, genomic DNA was amplified using bias-controlled multiplex PCR. Turning to the authors' computational methods: To quantify the absolute abundance of each unique TCRbeta CDR3 region, the sequences were collapsed and filtered. Clonality, defined as 1 minus Pielou's evenness, was calculated using productive rearrangements only. Tumor T-cell fraction was computed by normalizing TCRbeta template counts to usable DNA, estimated from several housekeeping genes. Clones with significantly greater frequencies in on-treatment versus baseline samples were identified using a previously published method. TCRdb provides this immuneACCESS table in a form limited to in-frame rearrangements. Some clones are lacking; in checked studies, under half of them reflect an unresolved V gene, and why the rest are absent is not known. Clone size and V and J calls were adopted from that table, with D and trimming inferred from the DNA. For this sample the table gives around 1,200 clones, of which about 20% were detected only once. Jointly, the top ten make up roughly 15% of the sample.

The TCR was taken from a human donor with melanoma. The receptor chain draws on TRBV6-8 and TRBJ2-2, with 10 middle bases fitting TRBD2. Sequences were derived from tumor tissue (inferred from file names), sampled from a patient given nivolumab and ipilimumab in sequence. The CDR3 amino acid sequence is: CASSDSSGGTGELFF. The nucleotides are TGTGCCAGCAGTGACTCTAGCGGGGGTACCGGGGAGCTGTTTTTT.